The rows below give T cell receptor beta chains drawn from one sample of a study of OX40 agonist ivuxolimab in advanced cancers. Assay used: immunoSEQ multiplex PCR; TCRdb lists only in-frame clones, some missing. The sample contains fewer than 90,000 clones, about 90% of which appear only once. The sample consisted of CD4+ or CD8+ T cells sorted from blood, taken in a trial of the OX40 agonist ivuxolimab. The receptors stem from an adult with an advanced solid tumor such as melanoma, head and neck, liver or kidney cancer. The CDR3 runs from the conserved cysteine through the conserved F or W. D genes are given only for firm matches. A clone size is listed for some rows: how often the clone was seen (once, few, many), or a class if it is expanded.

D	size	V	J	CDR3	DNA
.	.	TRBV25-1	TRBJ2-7	CASSGYTRASYEQYF	TGTGCCAGCAGTGGCTACACCAGGGCCTCCTACGAGCAGTACTTC
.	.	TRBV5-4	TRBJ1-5	CASSPAAGPPIRPQHF	TGTGCCAGCAGCCCGGCGGCGGGTCCCCCTATTCGGCCCCAGCATTTT
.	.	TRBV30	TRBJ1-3	CAWSVGQGKAGNTIYF	TGTGCCTGGAGTGTAGGCCAGGGAAAGGCTGGAAACACCATATATTTT
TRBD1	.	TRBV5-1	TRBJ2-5	CASSMTGVEAETQYF	TGCGCCAGCAGCATGACAGGGGTTGAGGCGGAGACCCAGTACTTC
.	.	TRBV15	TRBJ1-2	CATSRSIQGDGYTF	TGTGCCACCAGCAGAAGTATCCAGGGTGATGGCTACACCTTC
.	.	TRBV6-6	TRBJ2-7	CASSEEIVGTEQYF	TGTGCCAGCAGTGAGGAAATCGTGGGGACGGAGCAGTACTTC
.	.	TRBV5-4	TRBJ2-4	CASSYLGAKNIQYF	TGTGCCAGCAGCTACCTCGGCGCCAAAAACATTCAGTACTTC
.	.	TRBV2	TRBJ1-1	CASTRGGPGPEAFF	TGTGCCAGCACCCGGGGGGGGCCCGGGCCTGAAGCTTTCTTT
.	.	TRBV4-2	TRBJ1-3	CASSQEGGPGNTIYF	TGTGCCAGCAGCCAAGAGGGGGGGCCCGGAAACACCATATATTTT
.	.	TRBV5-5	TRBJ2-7	CASSFQAPSYEQYF	TGTGCCAGCAGCTTCCAGGCGCCCTCCTACGAGCAGTACTTC
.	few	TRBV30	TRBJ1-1	CALESSLNTEAFF	TGTGCCCTGGAGTCCTCATTGAACACTGAAGCTTTCTTT
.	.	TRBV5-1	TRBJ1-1	CASSWGDTLNTEAFF	TGCGCCAGCAGCTGGGGGGACACTTTGAACACTGAAGCTTTCTTT
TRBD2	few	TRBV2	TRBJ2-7	CASSERRGGEQYF	TGTGCCAGCAGTGAACGGCGGGGGGGCGAGCAGTACTTC
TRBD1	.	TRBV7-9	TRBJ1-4	CAGQGVNEKLFF	TGTGCCGGACAGGGAGTTAATGAAAAACTGTTTTTT
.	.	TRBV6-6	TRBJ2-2	CASSGAGKGTGELFF	TGTGCCAGCAGCGGCGCGGGAAAGGGGACCGGGGAGCTGTTTTTT
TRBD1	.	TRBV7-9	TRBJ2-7	CASSLDRGSLGEQYF	TGTGCCAGCAGCCTAGACAGGGGCTCGTTGGGCGAGCAGTACTTC
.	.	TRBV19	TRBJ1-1	CASTNRGSTEAFF	TGTGCCAGTACCAACCGGGGGTCCACTGAAGCTTTCTTT
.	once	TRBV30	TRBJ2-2	CAWSPPPMGTGELFF	TGTGCCTGGAGTCCACCCCCGATGGGGACCGGGGAGCTGTTTTTT
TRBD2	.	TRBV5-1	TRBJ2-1	CASSLGLAGSNEQFF	TGCGCCAGCAGCTTGGGACTAGCGGGGAGTAATGAGCAGTTCTTC
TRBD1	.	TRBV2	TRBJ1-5	CASDGQGWGNQPQHF	TGTGCCAGCGATGGACAGGGGTGGGGCAATCAGCCCCAGCATTTT
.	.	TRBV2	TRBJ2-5	CASSEGRGAETQYF	TGTGCCAGCAGTGAAGGCAGGGGAGCAGAGACCCAGTACTTC
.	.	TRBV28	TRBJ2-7	CASSVTSRDPGQYF	TGTGCCAGCAGTGTCACGAGCCGGGACCCCGGGCAGTACTTC
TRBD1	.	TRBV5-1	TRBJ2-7	CASSLRTGRTGEQYF	TGCGCCAGCAGCCTCCGGACAGGGAGAACTGGCGAGCAGTACTTC
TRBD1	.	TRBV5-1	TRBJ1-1	CASSLGTGGSHTEAFF	TGCGCCAGCAGCTTGGGGACAGGGGGCTCGCACACTGAAGCTTTCTTT
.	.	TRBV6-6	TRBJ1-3	CASSPLGVGNTIYF	TGTGCCAGCAGCCCCCTAGGGGTCGGAAACACCATATATTTT
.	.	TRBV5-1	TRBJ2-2	CASSGRLAKTGELFF	TGCGCCAGCAGCGGGAGGCTAGCCAAAACCGGGGAGCTGTTTTTT
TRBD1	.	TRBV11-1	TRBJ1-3	CASSRKTGTGNTIYF	TGTGCCAGCAGCCGAAAGACAGGGACTGGAAACACCATATATTTT
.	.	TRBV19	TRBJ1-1	CASRPTPGIGTEAFF	TGTGCCAGTAGACCCACACCTGGGATCGGTACTGAAGCTTTCTTT
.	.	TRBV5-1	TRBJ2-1	CASSLLGEQFF	TGCGCCAGCAGCTTGTTAGGTGAGCAGTTCTTC